This section outlines one T cell receptor beta chain sequence together with its context. The source of the sample is a study of blood T cell repertoires in COVID-19. This CDR3 is 15 amino acids long. The germline CDR1 and CDR2 sequences are SGHDN and FVKESK. The V and J ends lost 0 bases and 5 bases respectively, with 12 bases between them. Only in-frame clones appear in the TCRdb table, and some are missing; sequencing was by immunoSEQ multiplex PCR. The sample has 200,000 to 250,000 clones, roughly 90% seen once. Recovered participants had two consecutive negative NP/OP PCR tests, healthcare professional clearance, or symptom resolution.

The chain uses TRBV14 and TRBJ2-3, with a tentative D call TRBD2 (6 bases). The specimen sequenced was PBMCs or T cells enriched from blood (not recorded which). The receptor was derived from a woman aged 30 to 39 who had recovered from COVID-19. CDR3 region: CASSQEGPSVDTQYF. In nucleotides, the CDR3 is TGTGCCAGCAGCCAAGAGGGTCCTAGCGTAGATACGCAGTATTTT.